This T cell receptor beta chain was documented in a study of blood T cell repertoires in COVID-19. About the research overall: The origin of the acute and convalescent COVID-19 samples was the United States, Italy and Spain.

The CDR3 spans 16 residues. Germline-derived CDR1 and CDR2 are LGHNA and YSLEER. V gave up 4 bases and J gave up 5 bases; unmatched junction bases: 10. In the authors' methods: Amplified reference gene primers provided the basis for estimating nucleated cell counts. Profiling relied on immunoSEQ multiplex PCR, and the TCRdb table lists in-frame clones only, not all of them. From that table come the V and J calls and clone size; the DNA was used to work out D and trimming. The sample has more than 200,000 clones, around 89% seen once. Ages ranged from about 18 to 89 years, with residence in around 24 US areas. Participants' reported clinical history set cohort assignment.

Source material: PBMCs or T cells enriched from blood (not recorded which). This receptor was obtained from a woman aged 30 to 39 who had recovered from COVID-19. V gene TRBV4-3 combines with J gene TRBJ2-1, with 8 bases matching TRBD2. In nucleotides, the CDR3 is TGCGCCAGCAGCCTTTTAGTACTAGCGGAGAACAATGAGCAGTTCTTC. Translated, it gives CASSLLVLAENNEQFF.